What follows is one T cell receptor (beta chain) and its context. Its antigen is as yet unknown. Unmatched junction bases numbered 3, after V lost 4 bases and J lost 6 bases. Per the germline V gene, CDR1 is LGHDT and CDR2 is YNNKEL (reference sequence). The CDR3 consists of 13 residues. Repertoires were generated with immunoSEQ multiplex PCR, while TCRdb's copy carries only in-frame clones and drops some. Among around 89,000 clones listed, more than 75% were seen once. This specimen comes from a study of T cell responses to AZD1222 COVID-19 vaccine. Study-level findings and limits: Donors were mostly white British, more females; clonal diversity possibly underestimated. Unmutated variant regions reportedly attract nearly half of all spike-specific TCRs. Spike-specific TCRs gained breadth and depth after people received two AZD1222 doses.

The TCR was taken from an adult in good health. V is TRBV3-1 (or the pseudogene TRBV3-2) and J is TRBJ1-1; 9 positions agree with TRBD1. The material sequenced was peripheral blood, taken on day 0 of AZD1222 vaccination. The CDR3 here is CASSRDRASEAFF. The DNA for the CDR3 is TGTGCCAGCAGCCGGGACAGGGCCTCTGAAGCTTTCTTT.